The T cell receptor beta chain described here comes from a study of cytomegalovirus exposure and HLA in healthy donors. This CDR3 is 15 amino acids long. Germline CDR1 SGHRS, CDR2 YFSETQ. V was clipped by 5 bases and J by 2 bases, with 17 bases between them. 13 Jbeta primers and 60 Vbeta primers were used for the PCR. Sequencing was performed with immunoSEQ multiplex PCR; in TCRdb, only in-frame clones are kept and a portion is missing. The sample yields about 94,000 clones, around 66% seen once. Material for sequencing was PBMCs. The genes are TRBV5-1 and TRBJ2-7; tentatively, D is TRBD2 (7 bases). This receptor was identified in a man aged 30 to 45 in good health and CMV-seronegative. CDR3: CASSGGGQGAYEQYF. DNA for the CDR3: TGCGCCAGCAGTGGGGGGGGGCAGGGCGCCTACGAGCAGTACTTC.